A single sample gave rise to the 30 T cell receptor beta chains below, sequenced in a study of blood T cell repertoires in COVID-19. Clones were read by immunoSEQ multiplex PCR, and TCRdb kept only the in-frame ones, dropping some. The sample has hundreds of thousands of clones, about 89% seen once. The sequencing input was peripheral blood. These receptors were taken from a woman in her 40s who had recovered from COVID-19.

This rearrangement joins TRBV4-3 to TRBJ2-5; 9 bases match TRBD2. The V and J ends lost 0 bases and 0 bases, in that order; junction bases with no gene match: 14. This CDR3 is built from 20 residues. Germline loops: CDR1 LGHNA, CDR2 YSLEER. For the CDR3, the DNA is TGCGCCAGCAGCCAAGATTGGGCATCCAGTAGCGGGGGCAACCAAGAGACCCAGTACTTC. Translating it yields CASSQDWASSSGGNQETQYF.

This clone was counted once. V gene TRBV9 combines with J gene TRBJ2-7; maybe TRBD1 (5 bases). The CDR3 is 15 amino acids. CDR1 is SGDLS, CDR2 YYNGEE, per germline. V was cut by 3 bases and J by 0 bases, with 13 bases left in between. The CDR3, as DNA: TGTGCCAGCAGCGCTCGCGACAGCCCCTCCTACGAGCAGTACTTC. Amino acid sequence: CASSARDSPSYEQYF.

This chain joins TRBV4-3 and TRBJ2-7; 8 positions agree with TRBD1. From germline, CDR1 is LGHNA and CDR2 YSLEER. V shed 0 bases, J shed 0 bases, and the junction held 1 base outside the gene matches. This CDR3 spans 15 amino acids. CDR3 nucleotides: TGCGCCAGCAGCCAAGATGGGACAGGCTCCTACGAGCAGTACTTC. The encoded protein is CASSQDGTGSYEQYF.

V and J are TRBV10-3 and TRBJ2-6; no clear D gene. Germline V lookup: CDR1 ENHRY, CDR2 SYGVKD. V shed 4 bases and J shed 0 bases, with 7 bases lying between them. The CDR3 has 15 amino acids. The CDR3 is CAISVFYSGANVLTF. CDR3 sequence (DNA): TGTGCCATCAGTGTTTTTTACTCTGGGGCCAACGTCCTGACTTTC.

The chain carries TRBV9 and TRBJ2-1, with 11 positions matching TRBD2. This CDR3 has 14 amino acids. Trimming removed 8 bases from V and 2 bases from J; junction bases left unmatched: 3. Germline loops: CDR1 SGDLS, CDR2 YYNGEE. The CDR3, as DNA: TGTGCCAGTGGGACTAGCGGAGCCTACAATGAGCAGTTCTTC. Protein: CASGTSGAYNEQFF.

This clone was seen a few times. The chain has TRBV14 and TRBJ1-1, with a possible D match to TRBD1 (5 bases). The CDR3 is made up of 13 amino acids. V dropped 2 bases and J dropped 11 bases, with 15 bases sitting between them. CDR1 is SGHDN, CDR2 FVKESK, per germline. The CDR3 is CASSQLLQGEAFF. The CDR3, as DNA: TGTGCCAGCAGCCAACTTCTCCAGGGTGAGGCTTTCTTT.

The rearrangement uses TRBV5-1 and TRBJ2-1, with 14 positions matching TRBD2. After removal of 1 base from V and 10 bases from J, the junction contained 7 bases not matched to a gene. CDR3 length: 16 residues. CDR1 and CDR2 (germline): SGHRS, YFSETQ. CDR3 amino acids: CASSLSARLAGGEQFF. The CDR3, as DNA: TGCGCCAGCAGCTTGTCGGCCCGACTAGCGGGGGGGGAGCAGTTCTTC.

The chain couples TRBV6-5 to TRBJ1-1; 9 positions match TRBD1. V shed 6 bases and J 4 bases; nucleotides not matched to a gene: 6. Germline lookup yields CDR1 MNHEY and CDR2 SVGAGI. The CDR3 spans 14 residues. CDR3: CASSHGTGLTEAFF. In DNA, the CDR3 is TGTGCCAGCAGCCACGGGACAGGGCTCACTGAAGCTTTCTTT.

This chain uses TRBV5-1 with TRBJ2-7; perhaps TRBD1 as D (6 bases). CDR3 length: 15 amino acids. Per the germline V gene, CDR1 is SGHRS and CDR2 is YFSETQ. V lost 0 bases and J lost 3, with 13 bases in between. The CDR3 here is CASSLEPGQRYEQYF. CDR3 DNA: TGCGCCAGCAGCTTGGAACCAGGACAGCGCTACGAGCAGTACTTC. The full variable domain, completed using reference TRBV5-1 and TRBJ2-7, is KAGVTQTPRYLIKTRGQQVTLSCSPISGHRSVSWYQQTPGQGLQFLFEYFSETQRNKGNFPGRFSGRQFSNSRSEMNVSTLELGDSALYLCASSLEPGQRYEQYFGPGTRLTVT.

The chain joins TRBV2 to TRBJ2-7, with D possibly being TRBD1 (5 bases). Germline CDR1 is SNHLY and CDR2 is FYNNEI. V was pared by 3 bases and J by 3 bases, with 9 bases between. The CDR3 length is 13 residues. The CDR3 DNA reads TGTGCCAGCAGTGAGGGGCGGAACTACGAGCAGTACTTC. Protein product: CASSEGRNYEQYF.

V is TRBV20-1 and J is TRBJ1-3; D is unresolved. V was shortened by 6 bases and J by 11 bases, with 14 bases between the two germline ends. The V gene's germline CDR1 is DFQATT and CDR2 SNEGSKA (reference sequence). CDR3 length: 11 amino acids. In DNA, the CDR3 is TGCAGTGCCAGGAAGCAGTCGGCCATATATTTT. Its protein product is CSARKQSAIYF.

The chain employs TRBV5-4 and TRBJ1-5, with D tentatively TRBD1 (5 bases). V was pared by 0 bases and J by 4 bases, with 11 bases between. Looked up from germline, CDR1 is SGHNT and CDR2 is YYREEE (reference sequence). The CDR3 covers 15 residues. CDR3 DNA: TGTGCCAGCAGCTTGGGGCAGGGAAGAAATCAGCCCCAGCATTTT. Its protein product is CASSLGQGRNQPQHF.

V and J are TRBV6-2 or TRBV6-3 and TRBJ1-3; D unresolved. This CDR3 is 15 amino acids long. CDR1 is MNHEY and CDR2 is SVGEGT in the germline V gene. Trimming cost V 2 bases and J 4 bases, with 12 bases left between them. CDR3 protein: CASSYTTSSGNTIYF. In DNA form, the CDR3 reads TGTGCCAGCAGTTACACTACTTCGAGCGGAAACACCATATATTTT.

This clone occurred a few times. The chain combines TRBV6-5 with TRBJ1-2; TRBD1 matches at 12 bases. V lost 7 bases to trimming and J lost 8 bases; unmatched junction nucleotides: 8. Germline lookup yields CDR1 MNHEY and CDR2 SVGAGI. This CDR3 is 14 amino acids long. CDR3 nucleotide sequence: TGTGCCAGCAACTCCGGGACAGGGGGCGCCGGCTACACCTTC. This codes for CASNSGTGGAGYTF.

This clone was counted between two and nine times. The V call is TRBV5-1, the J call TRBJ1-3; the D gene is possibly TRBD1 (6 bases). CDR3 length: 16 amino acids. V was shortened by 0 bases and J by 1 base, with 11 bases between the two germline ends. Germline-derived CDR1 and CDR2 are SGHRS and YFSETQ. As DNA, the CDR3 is TGCGCCAGCAGCTTGGGGCTACAGGGTTCTGGAAACACCATATATTTT. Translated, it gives CASSLGLQGSGNTIYF. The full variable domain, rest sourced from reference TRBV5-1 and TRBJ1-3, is KAGVTQTPRYLIKTRGQQVTLSCSPISGHRSVSWYQQTPGQGLQFLFEYFSETQRNKGNFPGRFSGRQFSNSRSEMNVSTLELGDSALYLCASSLGLQGSGNTIYFGEGSWLTVV.

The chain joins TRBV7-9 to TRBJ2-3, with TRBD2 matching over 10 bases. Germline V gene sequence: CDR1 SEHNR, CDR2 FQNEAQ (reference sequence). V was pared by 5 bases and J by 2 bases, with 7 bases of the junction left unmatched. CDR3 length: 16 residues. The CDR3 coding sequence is TGTGCCAGCAGCATCCTACTAGCGGGGACCACAGATACGCAGTATTTT. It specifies CASSILLAGTTDTQYF.

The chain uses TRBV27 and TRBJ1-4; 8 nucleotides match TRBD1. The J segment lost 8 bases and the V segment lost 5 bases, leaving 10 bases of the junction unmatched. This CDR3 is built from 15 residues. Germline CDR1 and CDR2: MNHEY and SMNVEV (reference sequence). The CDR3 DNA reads TGTGCCAGCAGTGCCTCCGGGACAGGTATCGAAAAACTGTTTTTT. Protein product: CASSASGTGIEKLFF.

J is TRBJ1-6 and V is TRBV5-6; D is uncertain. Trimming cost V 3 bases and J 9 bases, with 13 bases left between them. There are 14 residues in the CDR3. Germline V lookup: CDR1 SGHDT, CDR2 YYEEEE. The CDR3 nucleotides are TGTGCCAGCAGCTCTGGGCGCTTAGGTTCACCCCTCCACTTT. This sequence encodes CASSSGRLGSPLHF.

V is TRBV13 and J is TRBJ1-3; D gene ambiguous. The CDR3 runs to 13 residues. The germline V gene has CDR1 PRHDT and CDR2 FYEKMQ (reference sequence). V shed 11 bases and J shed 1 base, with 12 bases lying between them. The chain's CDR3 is CAVRPPSGNTIYF. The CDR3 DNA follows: TGTGCCGTGAGGCCACCATCTGGAAACACCATATATTTT.

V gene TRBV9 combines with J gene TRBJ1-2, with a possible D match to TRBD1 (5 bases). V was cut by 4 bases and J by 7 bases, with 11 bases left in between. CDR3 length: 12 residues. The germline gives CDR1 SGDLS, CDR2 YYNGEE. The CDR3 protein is CASSLRGFGYTF. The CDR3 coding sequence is TGTGCCAGCAGCCTCCGGGGGTTTGGCTACACCTTC.

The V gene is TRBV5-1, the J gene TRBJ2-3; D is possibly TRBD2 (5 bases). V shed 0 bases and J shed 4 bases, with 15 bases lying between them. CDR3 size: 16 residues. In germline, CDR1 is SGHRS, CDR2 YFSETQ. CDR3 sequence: CASSLAPSRGSDTQYF. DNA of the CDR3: TGCGCCAGCAGCTTGGCCCCCAGTAGAGGGTCAGATACGCAGTATTTT.

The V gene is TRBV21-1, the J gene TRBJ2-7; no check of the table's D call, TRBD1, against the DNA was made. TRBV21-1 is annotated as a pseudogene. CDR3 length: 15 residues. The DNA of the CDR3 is TGTGCCAGCAGCACCGGGACAAAATTGTCCTACGAGCAGTACTTC. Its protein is CASSTGTKLSYEQYF.

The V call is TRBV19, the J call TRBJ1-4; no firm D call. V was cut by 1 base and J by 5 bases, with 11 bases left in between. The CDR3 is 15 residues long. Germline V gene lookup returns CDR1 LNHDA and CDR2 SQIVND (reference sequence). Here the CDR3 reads CASSIVRDSNEKLFF. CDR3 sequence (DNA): TGTGCCAGTAGTATAGTGCGGGATTCGAATGAAAAACTGTTTTTT.

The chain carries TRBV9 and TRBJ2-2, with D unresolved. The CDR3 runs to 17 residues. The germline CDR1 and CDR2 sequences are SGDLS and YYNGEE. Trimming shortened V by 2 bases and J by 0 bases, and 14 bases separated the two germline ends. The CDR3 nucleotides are TGTGCCAGCAGCGTCCAGAAGCGTTACTCGAACACCGGGGAGCTGTTTTTT. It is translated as CASSVQKRYSNTGELFF.

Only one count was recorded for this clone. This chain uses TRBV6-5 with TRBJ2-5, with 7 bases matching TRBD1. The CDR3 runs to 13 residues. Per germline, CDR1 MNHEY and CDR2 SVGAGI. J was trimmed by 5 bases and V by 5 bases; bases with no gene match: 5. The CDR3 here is CASSTGESETQYF. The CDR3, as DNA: TGTGCCAGCAGTACAGGGGAGTCGGAGACCCAGTACTTC.

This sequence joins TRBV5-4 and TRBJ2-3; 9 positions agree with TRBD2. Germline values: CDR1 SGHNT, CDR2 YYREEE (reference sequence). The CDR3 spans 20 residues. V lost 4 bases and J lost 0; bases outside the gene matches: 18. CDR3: CASSPGTRGGARWSTDTQYF. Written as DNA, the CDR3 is TGTGCCAGCAGCCCCGGGACGCGGGGGGGGGCGAGGTGGAGCACAGATACGCAGTATTTT.

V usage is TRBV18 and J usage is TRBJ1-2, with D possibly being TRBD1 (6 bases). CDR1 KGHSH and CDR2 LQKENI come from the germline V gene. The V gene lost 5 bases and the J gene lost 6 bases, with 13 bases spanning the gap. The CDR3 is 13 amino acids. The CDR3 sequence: CASSNRDKDGYTF. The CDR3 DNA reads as TGTGCCAGCTCAAACCGGGACAAAGATGGCTACACCTTC.

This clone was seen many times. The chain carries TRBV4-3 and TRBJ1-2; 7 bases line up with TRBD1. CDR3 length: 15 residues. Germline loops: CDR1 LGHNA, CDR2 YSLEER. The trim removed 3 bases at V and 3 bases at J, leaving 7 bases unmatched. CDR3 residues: CASSQNRDSYYGYTF. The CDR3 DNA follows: TGCGCCAGCAGCCAGAACCGGGACAGTTACTATGGCTACACCTTC.

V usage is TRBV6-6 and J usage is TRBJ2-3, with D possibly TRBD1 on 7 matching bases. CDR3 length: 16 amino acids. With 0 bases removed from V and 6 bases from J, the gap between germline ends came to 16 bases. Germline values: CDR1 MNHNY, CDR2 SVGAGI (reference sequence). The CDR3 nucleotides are TGTGCCAGCAGTTACTCCCCGGGGGACAGTACGGATACGCAGTATTTT. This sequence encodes CASSYSPGDSTDTQYF.

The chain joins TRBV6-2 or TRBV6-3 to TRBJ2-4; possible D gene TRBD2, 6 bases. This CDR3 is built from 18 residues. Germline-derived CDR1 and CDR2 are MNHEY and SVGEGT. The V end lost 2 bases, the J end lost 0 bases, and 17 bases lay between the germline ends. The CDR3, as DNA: TGTGCCAGCAGTTACGTGAGGAGGCGGGGCCTAGCCAAAAACATTCAGTACTTC. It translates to CASSYVRRRGLAKNIQYF.